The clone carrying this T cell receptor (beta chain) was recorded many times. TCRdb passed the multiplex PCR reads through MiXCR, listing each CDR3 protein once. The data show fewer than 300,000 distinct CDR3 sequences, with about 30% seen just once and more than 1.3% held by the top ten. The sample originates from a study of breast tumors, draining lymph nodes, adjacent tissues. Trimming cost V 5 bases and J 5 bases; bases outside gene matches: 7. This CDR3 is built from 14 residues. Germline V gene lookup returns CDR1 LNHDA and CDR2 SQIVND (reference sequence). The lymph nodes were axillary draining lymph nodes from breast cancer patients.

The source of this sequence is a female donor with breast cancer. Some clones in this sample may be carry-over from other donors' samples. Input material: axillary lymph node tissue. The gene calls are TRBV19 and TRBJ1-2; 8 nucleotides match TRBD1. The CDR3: CASSLTGEEYGYTF. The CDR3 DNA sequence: TGTGCCAGTAGTTTGACAGGGGAAGAATATGGCTACACCTTC.